The present TCR beta chain was sequenced within a study of identical twins. Findings and caveats of the study: For cord blood, abundant beta clonotypes had fewer insertions, unlike memory repertoires, which showed none.

Details on this clonotype: The antigen is undetermined.

This CDR3 region has 16 residues. Germline V gives CDR1 SGHTA, CDR2 FQGNSA. V lost 5 bases and J lost 1; bases outside the gene matches: 8. Template switching added a universal primer site; cDNA carried unique molecular identifiers. TCRdb re-called the 5' RACE reads with MiXCR, one entry per CDR3 protein. The sample records hundreds of thousands of distinct CDR3 sequences, around 8.6% being singletons. All of the donors were Caucasians in good health. The same sample was also used in a study of yellow fever vaccine responses in identical twins.

The sample comprised PBMCs. This chain joins TRBV7-2 and TRBJ2-7; 10 nucleotides match TRBD1. The receptor was isolated from a woman under 30 in good health. CDR3 protein: CASSITGTGASYEQYF. CDR3 in DNA: TGTGCCAGCAGCATTACCGGGACAGGGGCGTCCTACGAGCAGTACTTC.